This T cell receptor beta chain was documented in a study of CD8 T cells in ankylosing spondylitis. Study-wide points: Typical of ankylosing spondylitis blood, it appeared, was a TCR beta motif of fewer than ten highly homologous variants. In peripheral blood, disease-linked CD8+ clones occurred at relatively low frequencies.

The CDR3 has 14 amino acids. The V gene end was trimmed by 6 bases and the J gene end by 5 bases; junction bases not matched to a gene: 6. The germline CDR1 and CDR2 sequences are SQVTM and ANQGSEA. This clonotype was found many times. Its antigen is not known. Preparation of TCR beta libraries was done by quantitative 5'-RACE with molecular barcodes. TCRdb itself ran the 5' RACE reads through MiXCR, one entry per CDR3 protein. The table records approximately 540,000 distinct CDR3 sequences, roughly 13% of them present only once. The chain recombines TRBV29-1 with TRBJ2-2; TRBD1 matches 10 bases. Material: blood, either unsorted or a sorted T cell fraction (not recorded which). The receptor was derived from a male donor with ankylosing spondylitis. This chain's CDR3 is CSVGTGERTGELFF. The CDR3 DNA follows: TGCAGCGTGGGGACAGGGGAAAGGACCGGGGAGCTGTTTTTT.